This T cell receptor beta chain comes out of a study of shared clonotypes between healthy human individuals. Germline V gene data show CDR1 as GTSNPN and CDR2 as SVGIG (reference sequence). The CDR3 covers 14 residues. Clones were read by immunoSEQ multiplex PCR, and TCRdb kept only the in-frame ones, dropping some. The sample records about 340,000 clones, around 70% being singletons. Sequenced sample: memory CD4+ T cells sorted from blood. Indicated subset: CD45RA-negative fraction. This sequence joins TRBV30 and TRBJ1-3; D remains unclear. This TCR was recovered from a man aged 30 to 39 in good health. CDR3 in amino acids: CAFQTGNSGNTIYF. CDR3 nucleotides: TGTGCTTTTCAAACTGGGAATTCTGGAAACACCATATATTTT.